These 27 T cell receptor beta chains came from one sample sequenced in a study of cytomegalovirus exposure and HLA in healthy donors. Use of 60 Vbeta and 13 Jbeta primers characterized the PCR. The method was immunoSEQ multiplex PCR; TCRdb's version includes in-frame clones alone and lacks a portion of them. Among 150,000 or so clones listed, around 73% were seen once. The sample was PBMCs. The source is a woman aged 18-29 years in good health and CMV-seronegative.

This chain links TRBV4-1 with TRBJ2-3; TRBD1 matches at 7 bases. J gave up 0 bases and V 2 bases, and 5 bases lay outside the gene matches. The CDR3 loop spans 16 amino acids. The germline CDR1 and CDR2 sequences are MGHRA and YSYEKL. This chain's CDR3 is CASSQYRGESTDTQYF. The CDR3 coding sequence is TGCGCCAGCAGCCAATACAGGGGAGAGAGCACAGATACGCAGTATTTT.

This clone has just a few counts. The rearrangement joins TRBV28 to TRBJ2-3; D might be TRBD2 (5 bases). Germline V gene lookup returns CDR1 MDHEN and CDR2 SYDVKM. The CDR3 spans 14 residues. Trimming removed 3 bases from V and 5 bases from J, with 12 bases in between. The CDR3 DNA sequence: TGTGCCAGCAGTTTGGCCCTGGAGGAAGATACGCAGTATTTT. Translating it yields CASSLALEEDTQYF.

V and J are TRBV7-2 and TRBJ2-2; D unresolved. Germline assignment: CDR1 SGHTA and CDR2 FQGNSA. The CDR3 spans 12 residues. Trimming stripped 6 bases from V and 7 bases from J, with 9 bases between. The CDR3 bases are TGTGCCAGCAGTTACAGTGGCGGGGAGCTGTTTTTT. Its protein product is CASSYSGGELFF. Supplemented by reference TRBV7-2 and TRBJ2-2, the full variable domain reads GAGVSQSPSNKVTEKGKDVELRCDPISGHTALYWYRQSLGQGLEFLIYFQGNSAPDKSGLPSDRFSAERTGGSVSTLTIQRTQQEDSAVYLCASSYSGGELFFGEGSRLTVL.

The V call is TRBV5-1, the J call TRBJ2-1, with 11 positions matching TRBD2. Trimming took 4 bases from V and 7 from J; bases not matched to a gene: 7. CDR3 size: 15 residues. Germline V gene lookup returns CDR1 SGHRS and CDR2 YFSETQ. CDR3 in DNA: TGCGCCAGCAGCCAAACTAGCGGGAGATTAAATGAGCAGTTCTTC. Translating gives CASSQTSGRLNEQFF.

The chain links TRBV19 to TRBJ1-5, with 11 positions matching TRBD1. Germline CDR1 LNHDA, CDR2 SQIVND (reference sequence). The CDR3 covers 14 residues. V was pared by 9 bases and J by 5 bases, with 6 bases of the junction left unmatched. The CDR3 DNA reads TGTGCCAGCCGGGACAGGGGGGGGCATCAGCCCCAGCATTTT. This sequence encodes CASRDRGGHQPQHF.

About this clone itself: A read error may produce the germline difference seen at one junction end. The CDR3 spells CASSPGGDQVF. The CDR3 DNA follows: TGTGCCAGCAGTCCCGGGGGGGACCAGGTCTTT. The chain couples TRBV2 to TRBJ1-6; maybe TRBD1 (5 bases). CDR1 is SNHLY and CDR2 is FYNNEI in the germline V gene. The CDR3 length is 11 residues.

This clone was found a few times. The chain has TRBV7-3 and TRBJ2-5; TRBD2 matches 7 bases. In germline, CDR1 is SGHTA, CDR2 FQGTGA. V was clipped by 7 bases and J by 4 bases; unmatched bases: 9. This CDR3 comprises 14 residues. The CDR3 region has the DNA TGTGCCAGCACCATTGGCGGGGGTACAGAGACCCAGTACTTC. It encodes CASTIGGGTETQYF.

The V and J genes are TRBV27 and TRBJ2-5; 10 bases are a match to TRBD1. The J segment lost 2 bases and the V segment lost 6 bases, leaving 6 bases of the junction unmatched. The CDR3 covers 15 residues. Germline lookup yields CDR1 MNHEY and CDR2 SMNVEV (reference sequence). In nucleotides, the CDR3 is TGTGCCAGCAGCCATGACAGGGGGCTTCAAGAGACCCAGTACTTC. Its translation: CASSHDRGLQETQYF.

The chain joins TRBV4-1 to TRBJ2-3; possible D gene TRBD2, 6 bases. Germline values: CDR1 MGHRA, CDR2 YSYEKL. This CDR3 is 15 amino acids long. V lost 3 bases, J lost 2 bases, and 12 bases lay in between. The CDR3 bases are TGCGCCAGCAGCCATAGCGGCAGGACCACAGATACGCAGTATTTT. This codes for CASSHSGRTTDTQYF.

The rearrangement joins TRBV29-1 to TRBJ2-3, with 10 bases lining up with TRBD1. V lost 7 bases, J lost 4 bases, and 5 bases stayed unmatched. There are 13 residues in the CDR3. Germline values: CDR1 SQVTM, CDR2 ANQGSEA. The CDR3 coding sequence is TGCAGCGCTGGACAGGGGGGGCCAGATACGCAGTATTTT. It translates to CSAGQGGPDTQYF.

The chain is built from TRBV11-2 and TRBJ1-1; 7 bases map to TRBD1. Per the germline V gene, CDR1 is SGHAT and CDR2 is FQNNGV. With 5 bases clipped from V and 7 bases from J, the junction kept 13 bases outside the gene matches. The CDR3 is made up of 15 amino acids. CDR3 sequence: CASSPGTAVGLEAFF. Here the CDR3 DNA reads TGTGCCAGCAGCCCCGGGACAGCGGTTGGTCTTGAAGCTTTCTTT.

V gene TRBV9 combines with J gene TRBJ2-2; D possibly corresponds to TRBD1 (6 bases). Germline V lookup: CDR1 SGDLS, CDR2 YYNGEE. V was shortened by 0 bases and J by 1 base, with 7 bases between the two germline ends. This CDR3 is built from 15 residues. CDR3 residues: CASSVGGQNTGELFF. The CDR3 region has the DNA TGTGCCAGCAGCGTAGGGGGGCAGAACACCGGGGAGCTGTTTTTT.

The rearrangement joins TRBV6-5 to TRBJ1-3; TRBD1 is a possible D gene (5 bases). The germline V gene encodes CDR1 MNHEY and CDR2 SVGAGI. Trimming left V 6 bases short and J 0 bases short, with 9 bases between. The CDR3 is 14 amino acids. CDR3 bases: TGTGCCAGCAGCCGGACAAGCTCTGGAAACACCATATATTTT. Its translation is CASSRTSSGNTIYF.

This chain joins TRBV7-6 and TRBJ2-3; the match to TRBD2 covers 11 bases. From germline, CDR1 is SGHVS and CDR2 FNYEAQ. The trim removed 4 bases at V and 1 base at J, leaving 7 bases unmatched. This CDR3 has 17 amino acids. DNA of the CDR3: TGTGCCAGCAGCTCCCTTAGCGGGGGGGCTGGCACAGATACGCAGTATTTT. Translating it yields CASSSLSGGAGTDTQYF.

The chain uses TRBV4-1 and TRBJ1-5; weak D call: TRBD1 (5 bases). Trimming removed 4 bases from V and 0 bases from J, with 16 bases in between. This CDR3 contains 17 residues. CDR1 and CDR2 from the germline V gene are MGHRA and YSYEKL. In nucleotides, the CDR3 is TGCGCCAGCAGCCCCAGAGACAGCGCTTATAGCAATCAGCCCCAGCATTTT. Amino acids: CASSPRDSAYSNQPQHF.

V usage is TRBV10-3 and J usage is TRBJ2-5, with D maybe TRBD1 (6 bases). V shed 3 bases and J shed 3 bases, with 8 bases lying between them. The germline CDR1 and CDR2 sequences are ENHRY and SYGVKD. CDR3 length equals 13 residues. The DNA of the CDR3 is TGTGCCATCAGTGAAAGGACAGAAGAGACCCAGTACTTC. Translating gives CAISERTEETQYF.

This rearrangement joins TRBV19 to TRBJ2-5, with 8 nucleotides matching TRBD2. The V and J ends lost 4 bases and 5 bases, in that order; junction bases with no gene match: 3. Germline V gives CDR1 LNHDA, CDR2 SQIVND (reference sequence). The CDR3 length is 13 residues. The CDR3 sequence: CASSSLAGETQYF. The CDR3 nucleotides read TGTGCCAGTAGTAGTTTAGCGGGGGAGACCCAGTACTTC.

V is TRBV7-8 and J is TRBJ2-1; 9 bases match TRBD2. Germline assignment: CDR1 SGHVS and CDR2 FQNEAQ. This CDR3 spans 16 amino acids. After removal of 5 bases from V and 0 bases from J, the junction contained 5 bases not matched to a gene. CDR3 coding DNA: TGTGCCAGCAGCGCACTAGCGGGCCCCTCCTACAATGAGCAGTTCTTC. Protein sequence: CASSALAGPSYNEQFF.

This sequence joins TRBV7-8 and TRBJ2-5, with 11 bases fitting TRBD2. Per germline, CDR1 SGHVS and CDR2 FQNEAQ. The CDR3 sequence is 17 residues long. V dropped 2 bases and J dropped 2; count of bases not matched to a gene: 7. The CDR3 DNA sequence: TGTGCCAGCAGCTTATGGGGACTAGCGGTGTCACAAGAGACCCAGTACTTC. This gives the protein CASSLWGLAVSQETQYF.

This chain connects TRBV10-3 to TRBJ2-3; D is ambiguous. The CDR3 is 14 residues long. The V end lost 2 bases, the J end lost 2 bases, and 8 bases lay between the germline ends. CDR1 and CDR2 from the germline V gene are ENHRY and SYGVKD. Here the CDR3 reads CAISEPGPTDTQYF. Here the CDR3 DNA reads TGTGCCATCAGTGAGCCAGGTCCCACAGATACGCAGTATTTT.

The chain couples TRBV13 to TRBJ1-2, with D perhaps matching TRBD1 (6 bases). The germline gives CDR1 PRHDT, CDR2 FYEKMQ (reference sequence). Trimming pared 5 bases from V and 4 bases from J, leaving 17 bases between. The CDR3 has 15 amino acids. In DNA, the CDR3 is TGTGCCAGCAGCCCAGCGGGGACATCTCCCTATGGCTACACCTTC. Its protein is CASSPAGTSPYGYTF.

The chain is built from TRBV7-2 and TRBJ2-1, with a tentative D call TRBD2 (6 bases). The CDR3 extends over 18 amino acids. V lost 1 base to trimming and J lost 0 bases, with 16 bases between them. Germline V gene sequence: CDR1 SGHTA, CDR2 FQGNSA. CDR3 residues: CASSLVVGSLVSYNEQFF. As DNA, the CDR3 is TGTGCCAGCAGCTTAGTTGTCGGGAGTCTCGTCTCCTACAATGAGCAGTTCTTC.

J is TRBJ1-2 and V is TRBV5-4; D perhaps matches TRBD1 (5 bases). With 2 bases removed from V and 0 bases from J, the gap between germline ends came to 14 bases. This CDR3 contains 16 residues. The germline gives CDR1 SGHNT, CDR2 YYREEE (reference sequence). The CDR3 bases are TGTGCCAGCAGCTTCGCAGGGCATTTAGCTAACTATGGCTACACCTTC. Translation: CASSFAGHLANYGYTF. Full variable domain (missing parts from reference TRBV5-4 and TRBJ1-2): ETGVTQSPTHLIKTRGQQVTLRCSSQSGHNTVSWYQQALGQGPQFIFQYYREEENGRGNFPPRFSGLQFPNYSSELNVNALELDDSALYLCASSFAGHLANYGYTFGSGTRLTVV.

The V and J genes are TRBV28 and TRBJ2-7; D unresolved. CDR3 length equals 13 residues. Germline V gene sequence: CDR1 MDHEN, CDR2 SYDVKM. Deletions cut 4 bases from V and 4 bases from J, with 11 bases between. Here the CDR3 reads CASSSELPYEQYF. CDR3 bases: TGTGCCAGCAGTTCTGAACTGCCTTACGAGCAGTACTTC.

This chain uses TRBV12-5 with TRBJ2-3; possible D gene TRBD2, 6 bases. V dropped 11 bases and J dropped 2 bases, with 14 bases sitting between them. There are 13 residues in the CDR3. CDR1 is LGHNT, CDR2 FRNRAP, per germline. The CDR3 is CAAIRTNTDTQYF. The DNA of the CDR3 is TGTGCTGCCATCCGGACTAACACAGATACGCAGTATTTT.

The V call is TRBV27, the J call TRBJ1-2; D may be TRBD1 (6 bases). The CDR3 is made up of 14 amino acids. Trimming left V 5 bases short and J 3 bases short, with 13 bases between. Germline CDR1 and CDR2: MNHEY and SMNVEV (reference sequence). The CDR3 reads CASSQRTEDYGYTF. The DNA for the CDR3 is TGTGCCAGCAGTCAACGGACAGAGGACTATGGCTACACCTTC.

Concerning this clone: The sample has other DNA sequences that encode this CDR3 too. The V gene is TRBV5-4, the J gene TRBJ1-3; D gene ambiguous. The CDR3 runs to 13 residues. Per the germline V gene, CDR1 is SGHNT and CDR2 is YYREEE (reference sequence). V shed 0 bases and J shed 3 bases, with 4 bases lying between them. For the CDR3, the DNA is TGTGCCAGCAGCTTGGCCGGTGGAAACACCATATATTTT. It encodes CASSLAGGNTIYF. The variable domain in full, completed from reference TRBV5-4 and TRBJ1-3, reads ETGVTQSPTHLIKTRGQQVTLRCSSQSGHNTVSWYQQALGQGPQFIFQYYREEENGRGNFPPRFSGLQFPNYSSELNVNALELDDSALYLCASSLAGGNTIYFGEGSWLTVV.